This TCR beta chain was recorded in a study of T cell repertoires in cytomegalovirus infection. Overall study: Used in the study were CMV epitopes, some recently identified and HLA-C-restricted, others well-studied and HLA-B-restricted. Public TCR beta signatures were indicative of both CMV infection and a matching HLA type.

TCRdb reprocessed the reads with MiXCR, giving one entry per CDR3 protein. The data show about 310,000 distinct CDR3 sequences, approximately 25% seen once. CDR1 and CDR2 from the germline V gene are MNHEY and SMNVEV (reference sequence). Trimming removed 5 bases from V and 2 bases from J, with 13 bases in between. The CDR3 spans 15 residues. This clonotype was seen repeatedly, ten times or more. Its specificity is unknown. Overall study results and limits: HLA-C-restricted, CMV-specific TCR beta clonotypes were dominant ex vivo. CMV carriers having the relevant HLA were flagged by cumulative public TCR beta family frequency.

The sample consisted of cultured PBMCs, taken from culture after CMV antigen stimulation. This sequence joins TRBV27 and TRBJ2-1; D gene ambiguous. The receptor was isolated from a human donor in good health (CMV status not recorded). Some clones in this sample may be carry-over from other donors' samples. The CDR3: CASSTPRKTYNEQFF. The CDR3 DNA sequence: TGTGCCAGCAGTACACCCAGGAAAACCTACAATGAGCAGTTCTTC.